This entry lists 27 T cell receptor beta chains sequenced from one sample in a study of identical twins (dated by TCRdb to the mid-2010s). The library was produced with 5' RACE. Sequencing was performed on an Illumina HiSeq 2000. Using fastp at Q25 and MiXCR, TCRdb reprocessed the public reads and kept productive beta chains. Duplicate CDR3 protein sequences are folded into a single record with the most common DNA and genes. Present in this sample are around 1.7 million distinct CDR3 sequences, about 30% of which were seen just once. The ten largest make up approximately 0.29% of the sample. Source material: cord blood. These TCRs come from a newborn girl in good health.

The rearrangement joins TRBV13 to TRBJ2-5, with a tentative D call TRBD2 (6 bases). Trimming left V 6 bases short and J 5 bases short, with 16 bases between. CDR3 length: 14 amino acids. CDR1 is PRHDT, CDR2 FYEKMQ, per germline (reference sequence). The CDR3 sequence is CASRPITSRETQYF. The CDR3 DNA is TGTGCCAGCAGGCCCATTACTAGCCGGGAGACCCAGTACTTC.

The genes are TRBV5-4 and TRBJ1-2; a possible D gene is TRBD1 (5 bases). V lost 4 bases and J 5 bases, leaving 15 bases between the germline ends. This CDR3 contains 14 residues. CDR1 SGHNT and CDR2 YYREEE come from the germline V gene (reference sequence). The CDR3 is CASSNKFRGYGYTF. CDR3 bases: TGTGCCAGCAGCAATAAGTTCCGGGGGTATGGCTACACCTTC.

V gene TRBV20-1 combines with J gene TRBJ2-7, with TRBD2 as a possible D gene (6 bases). CDR1 is DFQATT, CDR2 SNEGSKA, per germline (reference sequence). Trimming stripped 6 bases from V and 3 bases from J, with 15 bases between. The CDR3 consists of 13 residues. The CDR3 nucleotides read TGCAGTGCAACCGGGACGGACTACTACGAGCAGTACTTC. It is translated as CSATGTDYYEQYF.

This clonotype was counted ten times or more. The chain recombines TRBV7-9 with TRBJ2-7; no clear D gene. The V gene lost 1 base and the J gene lost 6 bases, with 10 bases spanning the gap. CDR3 length equals 13 residues. Germline V CDR1 and CDR2: SEHNR, FQNEAQ (reference sequence). The CDR3 protein is CASSLDVISEQYF. The CDR3 region has the DNA TGTGCCAGCAGCTTAGATGTAATCTCCGAGCAGTACTTC.

There are a few counts of this clonotype. The V gene is TRBV11-1, the J gene TRBJ2-5; 7 bases match TRBD2. Germline trimming cut 4 bases from V and 5 bases from J; bases unmatched to any gene: 4. The germline gives CDR1 SGHAT, CDR2 FQDESV (reference sequence). The length of the CDR3 is 13 residues. CDR3 coding DNA: TGTGCCAGCAGCTGGGGGGGAGACGAGACCCAGTACTTC. It yields the protein CASSWGGDETQYF.

The chain couples TRBV4-2 to TRBJ2-1; TRBD1 matches at 7 bases. The CDR3 is made up of 16 amino acids. Looked up from germline, CDR1 is LGHNA and CDR2 is YNFKEQ. The ends lost 0 bases at V and 4 bases at J; junction bases unmatched: 6. The CDR3 nucleotides are TGTGCCAGCAGCCAAGATTACAGGGGCCCTTACAATGAGCAGTTCTTC. It is translated as CASSQDYRGPYNEQFF.

This clonotype was picked up many times. This chain joins TRBV28 and TRBJ2-4; 9 positions agree with TRBD1. This CDR3 has 16 residues. Germline trimming cut 6 bases from V and 9 bases from J; bases unmatched to any gene: 15. The germline CDR1 and CDR2 sequences are MDHEN and SYDVKM. Written as DNA, the CDR3 is TGTGCCAGCAGACACGCCGGGACAGGGATGAGTATCATTCAGTACTTC. Translated, it gives CASRHAGTGMSIIQYF.

The chain joins TRBV27 to TRBJ1-5, with TRBD1 identical over 8 bases. V was pared by 7 bases and J by 4 bases, with 3 bases of the junction left unmatched. Per the germline V gene, CDR1 is MNHEY and CDR2 is SMNVEV (reference sequence). CDR3 length equals 13 residues. CDR3 region: CASTTGGNQPQHF. The DNA of the CDR3 is TGTGCCAGCACCACAGGGGGAAATCAGCCCCAGCATTTT.

The J gene is TRBJ2-1, the V gene TRBV20-1; 12 nucleotides align to TRBD2. The CDR3 is made up of 15 amino acids. The J segment lost 4 bases and the V segment lost 6 bases, leaving 7 bases of the junction unmatched. Germline V gene data show CDR1 as DFQATT and CDR2 as SNEGSKA (reference sequence). In nucleotides, the CDR3 is TGCAGTGCCCTCCGACTAGCGGGAGCATACAATGAGCAGTTCTTC. It specifies CSALRLAGAYNEQFF.

This clonotype was observed a few times. This chain links TRBV6-4 with TRBJ2-1, with D perhaps TRBD2 (7 bases). This CDR3 comprises 16 residues. The germline gives CDR1 MRHNA, CDR2 SNTAGT. Trimming pared 0 bases from V and 8 bases from J, leaving 17 bases between. The CDR3 DNA reads as TGTGCCAGCAGTGACTCGAGTGCAGGCGGGGGCGATGAGCAGTTCTTC. Protein product: CASSDSSAGGGDEQFF.

This clonotype was found a few times. This chain links TRBV21-1 with TRBJ2-2; the table assigns TRBD1, which was not confirmed against the DNA. TRBV21-1 is noted as a pseudogene. This CDR3 region has 16 residues. CDR3 loop: CASSSTGTGCTGELFF. The CDR3 DNA reads as TGTGCCAGCAGCAGCACCGGGACAGGGTGCACCGGGGAGCTGTTTTTT.

The rearrangement uses TRBV27 and TRBJ2-7, with D possibly being TRBD1 (5 bases). Germline values: CDR1 MNHEY, CDR2 SMNVEV (reference sequence). Trimming removed 2 bases at V and 7 bases at J, with 12 bases between. The CDR3 contains 13 residues. The CDR3 sequence is CASSLARAGEQYF. The CDR3 DNA is TGTGCCAGCAGTTTAGCCAGGGCCGGGGAGCAGTACTTC.

This clonotype turned up a few times. This chain links TRBV27 with TRBJ1-2; D remains unclear. The V gene's germline CDR1 is MNHEY and CDR2 SMNVEV (reference sequence). V was trimmed by 0 bases and J by 4 bases, leaving 15 bases between them. The CDR3 runs 16 residues. The CDR3 loop reads CASSLSAPTEFYGYTF. The CDR3 DNA reads as TGTGCCAGCAGTTTATCGGCCCCCACAGAGTTCTATGGCTACACCTTC.

The V gene is TRBV15, the J gene TRBJ2-7, with a tentative D call TRBD2 (5 bases). The CDR3 loop spans 13 amino acids. Per germline, CDR1 LNHNV and CDR2 YYDKDF (reference sequence). V was cut by 5 bases and J by 4 bases, with 12 bases left in between. The CDR3 DNA follows: TGTGCCACCAGCGGGCGGGTCTTGTACGAGCAGTACTTC. It is translated as CATSGRVLYEQYF.

This clonotype was seen many times. The chain links TRBV29-1 to TRBJ2-7; 14 bases align to TRBD2. Per germline, CDR1 SQVTM and CDR2 ANQGSEA. V was pared by 6 bases and J by 4 bases, with 5 bases of the junction left unmatched. This CDR3 region has 14 residues. This chain's CDR3 is CSVGGLAGVYEQYF. The CDR3 bases are TGCAGCGTCGGGGGACTAGCGGGAGTGTACGAGCAGTACTTC.

Only a few counts were recorded for this clonotype. This rearrangement joins TRBV20-1 to TRBJ2-7; no reliable D call. Germline assignment: CDR1 DFQATT and CDR2 SNEGSKA (reference sequence). The CDR3 totals 14 residues. With 0 bases removed from V and 6 bases from J, the gap between germline ends came to 15 bases. The DNA of the CDR3 is TGCAGTGCTAGAGATCGGCCAGCCCTTAGCGAGCAGTACTTC. It is translated as CSARDRPALSEQYF.

This clonotype has just a few counts. This chain links TRBV7-9 with TRBJ1-1; no clear D gene. V was shortened by 4 bases and J by 0 bases, with 9 bases between the two germline ends. The CDR3 is made up of 14 amino acids. In germline, CDR1 is SEHNR, CDR2 FQNEAQ (reference sequence). The CDR3 bases are TGTGCCAGCAGCTCCCCTAGCTTGAACACTGAAGCTTTCTTT. Amino acid sequence: CASSSPSLNTEAFF.

Note on this clonotype: A read error may account for a junction end that differs from germline. This chain joins TRBV12-3 or TRBV12-4 and TRBJ1-5; D remains ambiguous. The CDR3 loop spans 16 amino acids. The CDR3 coding sequence is TGTGCCAGCAGTTGGGGAGAAGATTATAGCAGTCAGCCCCAGCATTTT. Its translation is CASSWGEDYSSQPQHF.

This clonotype was seen only a few times. The CDR3, as DNA: TGCGCCAGCAGCTTGGTCGGGGACTTGTCATACAATGAGCAGTTCTTC. Its translation is CASSLVGDLSYNEQFF. V usage is TRBV5-1 and J usage is TRBJ2-1, with D possibly being TRBD2 (6 bases). CDR3 size: 16 residues. Germline CDR1 reads SGHRS; CDR2 reads YFSETQ. The V and J ends lost 0 bases and 4 bases respectively, with 14 bases between them.

The rearrangement uses TRBV28 and TRBJ2-4, with D tentatively TRBD2 (6 bases). This CDR3 comprises 16 residues. Between the trimmed V and J ends, which lost 8 bases and 3 bases, there was a span of 20 bases. Germline V gene data show CDR1 as MDHEN and CDR2 as SYDVKM. This CDR3 is CASSWALEGYKNIQYF. For the CDR3, the DNA is TGTGCCAGCTCGTGGGCCTTGGAGGGATACAAAAACATTCAGTACTTC.

The rearrangement uses TRBV24-1 and TRBJ1-5; D is ambiguous. Germline V gene lookup returns CDR1 KGHDR and CDR2 SFDVKD. Trimming took 5 bases from V and 4 from J, leaving 5 bases between them. This CDR3 region has 12 residues. The CDR3 reads CATSVANQPQHF. CDR3 DNA: TGTGCCACCAGTGTTGCTAATCAGCCCCAGCATTTT.

V is TRBV20-1 and J is TRBJ2-3, with 9 bases matching TRBD2. The germline V gene has CDR1 DFQATT and CDR2 SNEGSKA (reference sequence). The CDR3 totals 15 residues. The V and J ends lost 0 bases and 6 bases, in that order; junction bases with no gene match: 7. The CDR3 DNA is TGCAGTGCTAGAGAAGGGGGACTAGCACCTGATACGCAGTATTTT. Protein sequence: CSAREGGLAPDTQYF.

This clonotype was found a few times. V usage is TRBV5-1 and J usage is TRBJ1-5; D perhaps matches TRBD1 (6 bases). Germline CDR1 is SGHRS and CDR2 is YFSETQ. CDR3 length equals 15 residues. Trimming removed 4 bases from V and 4 bases from J, with 15 bases in between. DNA of the CDR3: TGCGCCAGCAGCCTCACCGAAACAGGGAATCAGCCCCAGCATTTT. Encoded protein: CASSLTETGNQPQHF.

This rearrangement joins TRBV12-3 or TRBV12-4 to TRBJ2-1; perhaps TRBD2 as D (5 bases). CDR3 length: 15 amino acids. The V end lost 7 bases, the J end lost 4 bases, and 17 bases lay between the germline ends. CDR3 in amino acids: CASTISGIAYNEQFF. The DNA of the CDR3 is TGTGCCAGCACCATAAGCGGTATAGCTTACAATGAGCAGTTCTTC.

The V and J genes are TRBV6-6 and TRBJ1-2, with D maybe TRBD1 (6 bases). The V end was cut by 6 bases, the J end by 0 bases, with 8 bases between. CDR1 and CDR2 (germline): MNHNY, SVGAGI (reference sequence). The CDR3 length is 13 residues. CDR3 residues: CASSGQSNYGYTF. Written as DNA, the CDR3 is TGTGCCAGCAGCGGACAGTCTAACTATGGCTACACCTTC.

The chain employs TRBV6-1 and TRBJ1-6; D gene uncertain. V was shortened by 6 bases and J by 10 bases, with 16 bases between the two germline ends. The CDR3 totals 14 residues. Germline CDR1 reads MNHNS; CDR2 reads SASEGT. CDR3 nucleotides: TGTGCCAGCAGCGGACGAGGGATGAGGTCACCCCTCCACTTT. Its protein is CASSGRGMRSPLHF.

A few counts support this clonotype. The chain carries TRBV6-5 and TRBJ1-1; TRBD1 might be the D (5 bases). The CDR3 is 12 amino acids. Germline values: CDR1 MNHEY, CDR2 SVGAGI. V was trimmed by 5 bases and J by 9 bases, leaving 13 bases between them. CDR3 DNA: TGTGCCAGCAGTCCACGGGGGGGGAAAGCTTTCTTT. Its translation is CASSPRGGKAFF.